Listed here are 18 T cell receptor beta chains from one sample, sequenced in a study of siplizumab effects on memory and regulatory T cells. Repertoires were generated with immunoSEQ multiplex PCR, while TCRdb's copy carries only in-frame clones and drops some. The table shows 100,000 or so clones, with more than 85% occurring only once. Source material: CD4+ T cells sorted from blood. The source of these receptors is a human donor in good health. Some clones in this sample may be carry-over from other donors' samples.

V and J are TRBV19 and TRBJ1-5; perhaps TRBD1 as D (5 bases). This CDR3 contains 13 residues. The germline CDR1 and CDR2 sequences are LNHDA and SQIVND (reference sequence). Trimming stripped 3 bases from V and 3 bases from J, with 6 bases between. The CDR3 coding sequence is TGTGCCAGTAGTATGGGACCCAATCAGCCCCAGCATTTT. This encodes CASSMGPNQPQHF.

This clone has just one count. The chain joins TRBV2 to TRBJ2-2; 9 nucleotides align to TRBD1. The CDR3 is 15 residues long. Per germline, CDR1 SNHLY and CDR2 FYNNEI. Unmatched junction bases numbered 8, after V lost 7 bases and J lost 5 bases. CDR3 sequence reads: CASTYGQGRTGELFF. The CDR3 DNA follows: TGTGCCAGCACCTACGGACAGGGGAGGACCGGGGAGCTGTTTTTT.

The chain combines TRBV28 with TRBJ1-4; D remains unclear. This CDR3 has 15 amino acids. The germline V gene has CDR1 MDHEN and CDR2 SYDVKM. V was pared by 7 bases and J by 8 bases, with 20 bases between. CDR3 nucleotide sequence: TGTGCCAGCAAGGCCTTCAGGCAGAACCCAGAAAAACTGTTTTTT. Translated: CASKAFRQNPEKLFF.

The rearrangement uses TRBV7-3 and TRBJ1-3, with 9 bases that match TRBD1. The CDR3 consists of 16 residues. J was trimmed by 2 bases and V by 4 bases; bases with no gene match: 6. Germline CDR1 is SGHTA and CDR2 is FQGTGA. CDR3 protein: CASSSTGTGTGNTIYF. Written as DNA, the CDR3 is TGTGCCAGCAGCTCAACCGGGACAGGGACTGGAAACACCATATATTTT.

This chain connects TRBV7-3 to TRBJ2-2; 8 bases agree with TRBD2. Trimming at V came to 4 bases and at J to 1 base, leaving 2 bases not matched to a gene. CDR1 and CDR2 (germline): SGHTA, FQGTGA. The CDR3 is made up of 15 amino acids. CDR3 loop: CASSSSGRNTGELFF. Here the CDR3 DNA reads TGTGCCAGCAGCTCCAGCGGGAGGAACACCGGGGAGCTGTTTTTT. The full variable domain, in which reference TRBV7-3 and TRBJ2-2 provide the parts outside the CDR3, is GAGVSQTPSNKVTEKGKYVELRCDPISGHTALYWYRQSLGQGPEFLIYFQGTGAADDSGLPNDRFFAVRPEGSVSTLKIQRTERGDSAVYLCASSSSGRNTGELFFGEGSRLTVL.

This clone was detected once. The CDR3 region has the DNA TGTGCCAGTTCCGGGAGGGGGGCCTACGAGCAGTACTTC. Its translation is CASSGRGAYEQYF. The chain has TRBV7-9 and TRBJ2-7; 8 positions agree with TRBD2. The germline V gene has CDR1 SEHNR and CDR2 FQNEAQ (reference sequence). Losses at the gene ends were 9 bases for V and 2 bases for J; bases not matched to a gene: 6. The CDR3 extends over 13 amino acids.

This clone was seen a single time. CDR3 protein: CASSESGGVRNEQFF. CDR3 nucleotide sequence: TGCGCCAGCAGTGAGTCAGGCGGGGTGAGGAATGAGCAGTTCTTC. V is TRBV10-1 and J is TRBJ2-1; possible D gene TRBD2, 6 bases. Germline CDR1 is WNHNN and CDR2 is SYGVQD (reference sequence). The V gene lost 0 bases and the J gene lost 7 bases, with 13 bases spanning the gap. This CDR3 is 15 amino acids long.

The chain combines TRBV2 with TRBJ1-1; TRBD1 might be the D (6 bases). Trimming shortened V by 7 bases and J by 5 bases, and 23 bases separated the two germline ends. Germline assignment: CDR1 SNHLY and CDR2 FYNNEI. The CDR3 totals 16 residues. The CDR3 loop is CASIIEGVLGRTEAFF. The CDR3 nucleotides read TGTGCCAGCATTATCGAGGGGGTTTTGGGTCGGACTGAAGCTTTCTTT.

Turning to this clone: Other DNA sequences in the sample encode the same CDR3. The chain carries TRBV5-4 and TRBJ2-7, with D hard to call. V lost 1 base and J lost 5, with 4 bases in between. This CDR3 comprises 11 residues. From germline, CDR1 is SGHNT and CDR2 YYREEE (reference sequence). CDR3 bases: TGTGCCAGCAGCTTGTTGCACGAGCAGTACTTC. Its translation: CASSLLHEQYF.

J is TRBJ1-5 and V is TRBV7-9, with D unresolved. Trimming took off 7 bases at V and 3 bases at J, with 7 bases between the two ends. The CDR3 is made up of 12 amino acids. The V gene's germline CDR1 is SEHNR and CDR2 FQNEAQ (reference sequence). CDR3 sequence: CASTLFNQPQHF. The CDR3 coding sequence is TGTGCCAGCACCCTATTCAATCAGCCCCAGCATTTT.

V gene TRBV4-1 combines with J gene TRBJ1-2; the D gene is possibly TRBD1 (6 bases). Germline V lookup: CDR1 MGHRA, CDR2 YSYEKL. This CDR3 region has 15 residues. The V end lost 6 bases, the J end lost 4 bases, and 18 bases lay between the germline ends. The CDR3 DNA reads TGCGCCAGCAGTCCATATAGGGGGGCTGGCTATGGCTACACCTTC. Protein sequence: CASSPYRGAGYGYTF.

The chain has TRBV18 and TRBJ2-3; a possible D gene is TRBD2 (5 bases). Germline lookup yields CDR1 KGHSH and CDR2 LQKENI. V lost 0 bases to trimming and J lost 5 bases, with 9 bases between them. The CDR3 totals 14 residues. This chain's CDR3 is CASSPPGLVDTQYF. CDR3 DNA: TGTGCCAGCTCACCACCCGGACTTGTAGATACGCAGTATTTT.

Written as DNA, the CDR3 is TGCGCCAGCAGAGAAGCGGGAACCTACGAGCAGTACTTC. Residues: CASREAGTYEQYF. V gene TRBV10-2 combines with J gene TRBJ2-7, with 7 bases that match TRBD2. V shed 6 bases and J 2 bases; nucleotides not matched to a gene: 4. The CDR3 runs 13 residues. Germline values: CDR1 WSHSY, CDR2 SAAADI.

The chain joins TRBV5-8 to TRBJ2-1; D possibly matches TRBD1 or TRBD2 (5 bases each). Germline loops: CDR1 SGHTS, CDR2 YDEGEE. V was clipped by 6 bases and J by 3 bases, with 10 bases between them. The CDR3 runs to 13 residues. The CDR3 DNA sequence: TGTGCCAGCACCCGGGGCTACTACAATGAGCAGTTCTTC. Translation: CASTRGYYNEQFF.

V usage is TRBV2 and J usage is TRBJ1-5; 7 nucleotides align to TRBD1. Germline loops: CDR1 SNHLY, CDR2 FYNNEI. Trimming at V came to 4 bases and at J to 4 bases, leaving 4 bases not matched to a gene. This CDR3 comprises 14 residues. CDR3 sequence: CASSAQGVNQPQHF. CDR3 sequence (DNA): TGTGCCAGCAGTGCCCAGGGGGTGAATCAGCCCCAGCATTTT.

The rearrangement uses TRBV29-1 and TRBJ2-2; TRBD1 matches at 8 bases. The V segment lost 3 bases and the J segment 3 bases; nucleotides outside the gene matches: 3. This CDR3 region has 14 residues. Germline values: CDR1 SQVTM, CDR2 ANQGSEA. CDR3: CSVDRGRDTGELFF. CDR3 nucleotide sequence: TGCAGCGTTGACAGGGGGCGCGACACCGGGGAGCTGTTTTTT.

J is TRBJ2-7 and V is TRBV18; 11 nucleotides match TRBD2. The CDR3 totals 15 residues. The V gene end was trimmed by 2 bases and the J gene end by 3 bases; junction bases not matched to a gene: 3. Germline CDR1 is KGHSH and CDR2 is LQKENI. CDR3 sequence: CASSPSTSGGYEQYF. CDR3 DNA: TGTGCCAGCTCACCATCAACTAGCGGGGGCTACGAGCAGTACTTC.

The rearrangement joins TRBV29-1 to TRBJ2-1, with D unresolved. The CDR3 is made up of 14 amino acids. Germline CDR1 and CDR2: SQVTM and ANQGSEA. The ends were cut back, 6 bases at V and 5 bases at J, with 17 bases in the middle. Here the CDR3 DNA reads TGCAGCGTAGCCCCCCAAACTCCAAACAATGAGCAGTTCTTC. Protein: CSVAPQTPNNEQFF.